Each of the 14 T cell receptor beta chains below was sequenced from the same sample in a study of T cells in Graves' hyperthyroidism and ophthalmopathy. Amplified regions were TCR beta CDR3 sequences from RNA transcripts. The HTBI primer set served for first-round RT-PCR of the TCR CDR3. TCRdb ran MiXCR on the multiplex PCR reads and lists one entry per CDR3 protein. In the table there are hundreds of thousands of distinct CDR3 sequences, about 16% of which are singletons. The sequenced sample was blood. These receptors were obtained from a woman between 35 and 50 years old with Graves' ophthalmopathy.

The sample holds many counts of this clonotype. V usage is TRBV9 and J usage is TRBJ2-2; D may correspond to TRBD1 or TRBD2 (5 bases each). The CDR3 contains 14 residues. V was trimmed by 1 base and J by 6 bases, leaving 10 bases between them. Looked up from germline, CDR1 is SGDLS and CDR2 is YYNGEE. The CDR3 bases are TGTGCCAGCAGCGTATTGGGGGTAGCCGGGGAGCTGTTTTTT. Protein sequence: CASSVLGVAGELFF.

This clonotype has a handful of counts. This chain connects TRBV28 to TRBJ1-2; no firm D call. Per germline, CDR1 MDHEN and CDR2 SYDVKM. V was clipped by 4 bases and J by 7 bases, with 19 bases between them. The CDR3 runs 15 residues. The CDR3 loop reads CASSSRVAAHLGYTF. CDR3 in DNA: TGTGCCAGCAGTTCACGTGTGGCAGCTCACCTTGGCTACACCTTC.

Here the CDR3 reads CASKGIAKNIQYF. The CDR3 nucleotides read TGTGCCAGCAAGGGCATAGCCAAAAACATTCAGTACTTC. V gene TRBV14 combines with J gene TRBJ2-4, with unresolved D. Germline V CDR1 and CDR2: SGHDN, FVKESK. CDR3 length: 13 amino acids. V was trimmed by 7 bases and J by 0 bases, leaving 7 bases between them. Full variable domain (remainder filled in from reference TRBV14 and TRBJ2-4): EAGVTQFPSHSVIEKGQTVTLRCDPISGHDNLYWYRRVMGKEIKFLLHFVKESKQDESGMPNNRFLAERTGGTYSTLKVQPAELEDSGVYFCASKGIAKNIQYFGAGTRLSVL.

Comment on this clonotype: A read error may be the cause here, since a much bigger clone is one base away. Written as DNA, the CDR3 is TGTGCCAGCAGCTTAAGTCCAGGGGCAAGGGAAAAACTGTTTTTT. The encoded protein is CASSLSPGAREKLFF. The rearrangement uses TRBV7-2 and TRBJ1-4, with D possibly being TRBD1 (6 bases). The CDR3 totals 15 residues. The ends were cut back, 2 bases at V and 8 bases at J, with 15 bases in the middle. Germline V gives CDR1 SGHTA, CDR2 FQGNSA.

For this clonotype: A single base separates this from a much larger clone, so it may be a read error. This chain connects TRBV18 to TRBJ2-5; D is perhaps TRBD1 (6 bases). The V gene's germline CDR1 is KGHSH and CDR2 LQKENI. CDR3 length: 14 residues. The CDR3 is CASSPTGTQGTQYF. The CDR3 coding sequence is TGTGCCAGCTCCCCCACGGGGACACAAGGGACCCAGTACTTC.

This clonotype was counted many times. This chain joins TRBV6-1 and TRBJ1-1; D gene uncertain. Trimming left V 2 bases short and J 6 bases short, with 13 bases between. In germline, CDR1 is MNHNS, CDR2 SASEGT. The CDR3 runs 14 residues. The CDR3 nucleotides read TGTGCCAGCAGTGAACTTATAGATTGGGCTGAAGCTTTCTTT. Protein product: CASSELIDWAEAFF.

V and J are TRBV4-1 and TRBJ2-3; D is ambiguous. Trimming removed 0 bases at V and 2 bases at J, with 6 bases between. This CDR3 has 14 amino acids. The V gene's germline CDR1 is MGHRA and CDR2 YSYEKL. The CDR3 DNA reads TGCGCCAGCAGCCAAGATCCTTCCACAGATACGCAGTATTTT. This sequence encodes CASSQDPSTDTQYF.

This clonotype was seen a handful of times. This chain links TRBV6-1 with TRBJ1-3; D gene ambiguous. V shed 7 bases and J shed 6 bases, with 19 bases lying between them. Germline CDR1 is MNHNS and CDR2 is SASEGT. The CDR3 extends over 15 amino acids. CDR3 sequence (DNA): TGTGCCAGCATGGACCGAAATGCATATGAAAACACCATATATTTT. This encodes CASMDRNAYENTIYF.

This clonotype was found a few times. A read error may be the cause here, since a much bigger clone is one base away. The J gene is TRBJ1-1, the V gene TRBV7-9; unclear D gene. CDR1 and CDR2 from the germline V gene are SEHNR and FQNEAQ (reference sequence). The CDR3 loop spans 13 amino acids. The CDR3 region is CASSAFWNTEALF. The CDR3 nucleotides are TGTGCCAGCAGCGCCTTCTGGAACACTGAAGCTCTCTTT.

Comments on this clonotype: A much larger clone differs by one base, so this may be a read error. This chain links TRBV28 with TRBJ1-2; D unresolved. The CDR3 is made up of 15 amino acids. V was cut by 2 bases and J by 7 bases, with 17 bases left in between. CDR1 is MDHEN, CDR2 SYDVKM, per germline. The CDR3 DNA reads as TGTGCCAGCAGTTTACTACCGGGGTTAGGCTGTGGCTACACCTTC. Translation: CASSLLPGLGCGYTF.

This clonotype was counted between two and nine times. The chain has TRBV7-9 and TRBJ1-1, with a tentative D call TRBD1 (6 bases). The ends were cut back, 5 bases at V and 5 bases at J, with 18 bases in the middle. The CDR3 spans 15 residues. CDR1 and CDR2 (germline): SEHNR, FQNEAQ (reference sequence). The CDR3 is CASSTEGGAPTEAFF. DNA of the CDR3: TGTGCCAGCAGCACAGAGGGGGGCGCCCCTACTGAAGCTTTCTTT.

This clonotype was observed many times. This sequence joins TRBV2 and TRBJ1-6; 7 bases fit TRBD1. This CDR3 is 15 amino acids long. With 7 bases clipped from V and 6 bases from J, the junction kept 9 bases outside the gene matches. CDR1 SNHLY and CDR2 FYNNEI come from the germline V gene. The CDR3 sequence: CASKRTGGSNSPLHF. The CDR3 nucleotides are TGTGCCAGCAAGAGGACAGGAGGTAGTAATTCACCCCTCCACTTT.

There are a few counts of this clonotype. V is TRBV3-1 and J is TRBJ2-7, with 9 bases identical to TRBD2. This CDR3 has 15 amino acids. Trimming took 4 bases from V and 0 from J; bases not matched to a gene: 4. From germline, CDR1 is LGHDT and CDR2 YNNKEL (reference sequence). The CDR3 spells CASSLGGRASYEQYF. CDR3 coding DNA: TGTGCCAGCAGCCTAGGCGGGAGGGCCTCCTACGAGCAGTACTTC.

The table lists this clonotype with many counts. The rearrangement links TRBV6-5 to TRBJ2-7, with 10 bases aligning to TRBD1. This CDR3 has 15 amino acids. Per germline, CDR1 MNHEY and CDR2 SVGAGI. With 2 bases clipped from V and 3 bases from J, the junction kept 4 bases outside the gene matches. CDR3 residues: CASSYTWDRGYEQYF. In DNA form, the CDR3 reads TGTGCCAGCAGTTACACCTGGGACAGGGGCTACGAGCAGTACTTC.